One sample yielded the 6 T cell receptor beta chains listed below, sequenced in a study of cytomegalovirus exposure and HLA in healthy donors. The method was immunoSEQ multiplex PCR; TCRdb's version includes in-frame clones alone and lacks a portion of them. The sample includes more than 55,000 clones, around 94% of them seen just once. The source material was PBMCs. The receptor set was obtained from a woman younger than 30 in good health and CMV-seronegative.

The CDR3 sequence is CASSPPLGRASGNTIYF. In DNA, the CDR3 is TGTGCCAGCTCACCACCGCTGGGCAGGGCTTCTGGAAACACCATATATTTT. The V and J genes are TRBV18 and TRBJ1-3, with D possibly matching TRBD1 (5 bases). CDR3 length: 17 amino acids. Trimming removed 0 bases from V and 1 base from J, with 13 bases in between. Germline V gene lookup returns CDR1 KGHSH and CDR2 LQKENI. Using reference TRBV18 and TRBJ1-3 for the parts outside the CDR3, the full variable domain is NAGVMQNPRHLVRRRGQEARLRCSPMKGHSHVYWYRQLPEEGLKFMVYLQKENIIDESGMPKERFSAEFPKEGPSILRIQQVVRGDSAAYFCASSPPLGRASGNTIYFGEGSWLTVV.

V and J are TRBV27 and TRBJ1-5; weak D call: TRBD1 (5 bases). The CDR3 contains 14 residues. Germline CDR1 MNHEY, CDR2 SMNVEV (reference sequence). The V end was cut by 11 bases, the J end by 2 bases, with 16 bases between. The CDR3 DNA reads TGTGCCTCTAACAAGGGGTTTGGCAATCAGCCCCAGCATTTT. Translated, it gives CASNKGFGNQPQHF.

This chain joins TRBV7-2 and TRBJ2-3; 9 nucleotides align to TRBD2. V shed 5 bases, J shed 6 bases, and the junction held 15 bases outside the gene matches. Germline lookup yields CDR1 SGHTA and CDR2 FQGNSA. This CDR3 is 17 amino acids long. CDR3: CASSPGLGVSGGDTQYF. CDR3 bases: TGTGCCAGCAGCCCGGGACTGGGAGTGAGCGGGGGGGATACGCAGTATTTT.

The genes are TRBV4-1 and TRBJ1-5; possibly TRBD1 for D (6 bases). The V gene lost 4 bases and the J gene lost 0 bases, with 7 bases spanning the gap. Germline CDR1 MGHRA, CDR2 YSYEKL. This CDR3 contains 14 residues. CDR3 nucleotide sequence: TGCGCCAGCAGCCGACAGGCTAGCAATCAGCCCCAGCATTTT. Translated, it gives CASSRQASNQPQHF.

CDR3 DNA: TGCAGCGACACGACAGCGAATAATCAGCCCCAGCATTTT. This encodes CSDTTANNQPQHF. This sequence joins TRBV29-1 and TRBJ1-5; D possibly corresponds to TRBD1 (5 bases). V was pared by 7 bases and J by 4 bases, with 14 bases between. Germline values: CDR1 SQVTM, CDR2 ANQGSEA. The CDR3 spans 13 residues.

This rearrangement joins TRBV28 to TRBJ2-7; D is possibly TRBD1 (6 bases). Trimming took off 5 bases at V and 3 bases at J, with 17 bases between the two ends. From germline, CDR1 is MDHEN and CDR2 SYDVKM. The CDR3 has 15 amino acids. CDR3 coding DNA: TGTGCCAGCAGTCCCCCGGCAGGGGCCCGCTACGAGCAGTACTTC. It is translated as CASSPPAGARYEQYF.